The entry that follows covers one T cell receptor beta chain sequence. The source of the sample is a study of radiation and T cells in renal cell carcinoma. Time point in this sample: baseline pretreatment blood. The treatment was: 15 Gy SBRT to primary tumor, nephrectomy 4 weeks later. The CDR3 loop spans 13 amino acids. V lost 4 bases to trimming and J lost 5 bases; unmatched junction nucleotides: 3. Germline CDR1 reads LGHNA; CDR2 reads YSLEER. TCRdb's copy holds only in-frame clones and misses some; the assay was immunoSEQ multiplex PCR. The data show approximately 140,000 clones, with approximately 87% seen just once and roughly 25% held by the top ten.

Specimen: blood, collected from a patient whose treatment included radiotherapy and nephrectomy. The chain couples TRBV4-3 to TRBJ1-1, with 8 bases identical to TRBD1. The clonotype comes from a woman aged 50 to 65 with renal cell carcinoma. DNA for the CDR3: TGCGCCAGCAGCCGCAGGGGGCCAACTGAAGCTTTCTTT. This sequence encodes CASSRRGPTEAFF.